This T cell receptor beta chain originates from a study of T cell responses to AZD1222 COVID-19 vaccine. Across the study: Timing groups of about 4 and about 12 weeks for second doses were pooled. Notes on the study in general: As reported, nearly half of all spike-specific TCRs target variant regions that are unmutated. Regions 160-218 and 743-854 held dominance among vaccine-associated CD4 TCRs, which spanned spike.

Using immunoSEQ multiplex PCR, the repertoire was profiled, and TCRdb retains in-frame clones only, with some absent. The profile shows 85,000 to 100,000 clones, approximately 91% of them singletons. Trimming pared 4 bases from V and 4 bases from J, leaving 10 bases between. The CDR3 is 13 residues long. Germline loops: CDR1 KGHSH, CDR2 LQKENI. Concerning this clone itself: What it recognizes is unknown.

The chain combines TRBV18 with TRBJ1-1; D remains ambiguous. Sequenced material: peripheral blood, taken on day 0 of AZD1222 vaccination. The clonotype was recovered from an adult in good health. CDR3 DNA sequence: TGTGCCAGCTCACAGGGAAGGGCCACTGAAGCTTTCTTT. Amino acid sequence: CASSQGRATEAFF.